This T cell receptor (beta chain) was sequenced during a study of blood T cell repertoires in COVID-19 (dated by TCRdb to the early 2020s). Background for the entire study: Samples covering the acute and convalescent phases of COVID-19 were provided by collaborators in the United States, Italy and Spain. The material from the prospective study consisted of cDNA or gDNA derived from T cells, B-cell-depleted T cells, or PBMCs. Deeply sampled blood TCRbeta repertoires from subjects exposed to, actively infected with, or recovered from COVID-19 were included in the dataset. The repertoires were made available in a free public database intended to serve as a resource for research on the immune response to SARS-CoV-2. The samples were drawn from two sources: the first 160 participants of the ongoing ImmuneRACE study, and 1,000 to 1,500 subjects contributed by 6 global collaborators. Sample metadata almost always included a de-identified subject ID, COVID-19 status, age in years and sex. Where HLA class I and class II types were available, the types were taken from metadata supplied by the sample provider, not from assay-based typing.

Whole blood was collected in K2EDTA tubes by collaborating institutions according to the institutions' own protocols. For TCRbeta analysis, collaborator samples were shipped as frozen whole blood, as isolated PBMCs, or as DNA extracted from either sample type. Beyond this particular receptor, the publication reports: How much clinical and demographic metadata was included differed by source and by participant, and the metadata was provided uncurated.

In the case of this clone: No cognate antigen has been identified for it. It has no much larger one-base neighbor in the sample; base qualities were not kept.

TCRbeta CDR3 regions were amplified from genomic DNA by means of the immunoSEQ Assay, a bias-controlled multiplex PCR. On the authors' methods: The number of nucleated cells in each sample was estimated from the amplification of reference gene primers within the assay. Sequence reads were collapsed and filtered to measure the absolute abundance of every unique TCRbeta CDR3 rearrangement. Productive Simpson clonality was computed per sample as the square root of Simpson's diversity index over productive rearrangements. TCRdb took this table from immuneACCESS and kept in-frame rearrangements with V and J called. Such tables lack part of the clones; where checked against another copy, unresolved V genes explain under half of the gap, and the rest is unexplained. Clone size and V and J calls were adopted from that table, with D and trimming inferred from the DNA. Counted in this sample were some 180,000 clones; around four fifths of them appeared once. Around 2.1% of the sample lies in the top ten.

The CDR3 numbers 13 residues from cysteine through phenylalanine. Just CDR3 DNA is preserved here, 39 bases in frame from base 1. Cut back by 1 base and 3 bases, the V and J ends lie 7 bases apart. Based on the germline V gene, the CDR1 and CDR2 sequences are SGHRS and YFSETQ. Sample: peripheral blood. The clonotype comes from a woman older than 75 with acute or convalescent COVID-19. This chain is built from TRBV5-1 and TRBJ1-1, with the D gene uncertain. Here is the DNA: TGCGCCAGCAGCTTGAGTTCAGACACTGAAGCTTTCTTT. Translation gives CASSLSSDTEAFF. With the rest looked up from the reference TRBV5-1 and TRBJ1-1 genes rather than sequenced, the full variable domain is KAGVTQTPRYLIKTRGQQVTLSCSPISGHRSVSWYQQTPGQGLQFLFEYFSETQRNKGNFPGRFSGRQFSNSRSEMNVSTLELGDSALYLCASSLSSDTEAFFGQGTRLTVV.